The rows below give T cell receptor beta chains drawn from one sample of a study of T cells in Graves' hyperthyroidism and ophthalmopathy. In TCRdb, the multiplex PCR reads were re-called with MiXCR into one record per CDR3 protein. The sample consists of roughly 280,000 distinct CDR3 sequences, 20% to 25% of them appearing once. Specimen: blood. The origin of the receptors is a man aged 25 to 40 with Graves' ophthalmopathy. CDR3s include the opening cysteine and the closing phenylalanine or tryptophan. The D gene is left open where the match is weak. Expanded clones are given a class, and other clones once, few, many or no size at all.

>-|-|TRBJ2-1|TRBV5-1
CASSPRAANEQFF
TGCGCCAGCAGCCCACGCGCGGCCAATGAGCAGTTCTTC
>many|-|TRBJ2-7|TRBV5-4
CASSLVGFYEQYF
TGTGCCAGCAGCTTGGTAGGATTCTACGAGCAGTACTTC
>few|-|TRBJ2-4|TRBV12-3/TRBV12-4
CASSPRGLAGLNIQYF
TGTGCCAGCAGTCCCCGGGGCCTCGCAGGGCTAAACATTCAGTACTTC
>-|TRBD1|TRBJ2-7|TRBV20-1
CSARLIDRDYEQYF
TGCAGTGCTAGACTAATAGACAGGGACTACGAGCAGTACTTC
>-|-|TRBJ1-2|TRBV6-1
CASSGTAYGYTF
TGTGCCAGCAGTGGGACAGCATATGGCTACACCTTC
>few|-|TRBJ1-2|TRBV9
CASSVQGRGSYGYTF
TGTGCCAGCAGCGTTCAGGGCAGGGGCTCCTATGGCTACACCTTC
>-|TRBD2|TRBJ2-3|TRBV27
CASSLNVVGAGADTQYF
TGTGCCAGCAGTTTAAATGTTGTTGGAGCGGGAGCGGATACGCAGTATTTT
>-|-|TRBJ2-7|TRBV27
CAIHRQVPYEQYF
TGTGCCATTCATAGACAGGTCCCCTACGAGCAGTACTTC
>few|TRBD1|TRBJ1-5|TRBV2
CASSGDRFNQPQHF
TGTGCCAGCAGTGGGGACAGGTTCAATCAGCCCCAGCATTTT
>many|-|TRBJ1-5|TRBV3-1
CASSQGRGNQPQHF
TGTGCCAGCAGCCAGGGCCGGGGCAATCAGCCCCAGCATTTT
>-|TRBD2|TRBJ2-5|TRBV6-1
CASSDQGTSGAQETQYF
TGTGCCAGCAGTGATCAAGGGACTAGCGGGGCCCAAGAGACCCAGTACTTC
>few|TRBD2|TRBJ2-1|TRBV7-8
CASSLTSGRAVEQFF
TGTGCCAGCAGCTTAACTAGCGGGAGGGCCGTTGAGCAGTTCTTC
>many|-|TRBJ2-3|TRBV2
CASSGGHTDTQYF
TGTGCCAGCAGTGGGGGACACACAGATACGCAGTATTTT
>many|-|TRBJ2-1|TRBV28
CAWGRGSSYNEQFF
TGTGCATGGGGCCGGGGAAGCTCCTACAATGAGCAGTTCTTC
>-|-|TRBJ1-1|TRBV7-9
CASSSGSFWGAGTEAFF
TGTGCCAGCAGCTCAGGATCTTTCTGGGGGGCGGGCACTGAAGCTTTCTTT
>-|-|TRBJ2-7|TRBV27
CASGRGSSYEQYF
TGTGCCAGCGGAAGAGGTTCCTCCTACGAGCAGTACTTC
>-|TRBD1|TRBJ1-4|TRBV7-6
CASSLAGGLTNEKLFF
TGTGCCAGCAGCTTAGCAGGGGGCCTAACTAATGAAAAACTGTTTTTT
>many|TRBD1|TRBJ2-2|TRBV12-3/TRBV12-4
CASSLGQGATGELFF
TGTGCCAGCAGTTTGGGGCAGGGGGCAACCGGGGAGCTGTTTTTT